These T cell receptor beta chains were read from a single sample in a study of OX40 agonist ivuxolimab in advanced cancers. TCRdb's copy holds only in-frame clones and misses some; the assay was immunoSEQ multiplex PCR. The sample carries tens of thousands of clones, about 89% recorded once. The material sequenced was CD4+ or CD8+ T cells sorted from blood, taken in a trial of the OX40 agonist ivuxolimab. The source is an adult with an advanced solid tumor such as melanoma, head and neck, liver or kidney cancer. The CDR3 runs from the conserved cysteine through the conserved F or W.

V gene: TRBV6-6
J gene: TRBJ1-5
CDR3 protein: CASRPGGSNQPQHF

V gene: TRBV11-3
J gene: TRBJ2-1
CDR3 protein: CASSADSFEQFF

V gene: TRBV10-3
J gene: TRBJ2-7
CDR3 protein: CAISVSSGRAGEQYF

V gene: TRBV5-1
J gene: TRBJ2-7
CDR3 protein: CASSTSPGTVSYEQYF

V gene: TRBV7-9
J gene: TRBJ1-2
CDR3 protein: CASSPQGVDGYTF

V gene: TRBV5-6
J gene: TRBJ1-2
CDR3 protein: CASSFGGGQHLSGYTF

V gene: TRBV14
J gene: TRBJ2-1
CDR3 protein: CASSQGGGINNEQFF

V gene: TRBV29-1
J gene: TRBJ2-5
CDR3 protein: CSVGPGAAQETQYF

V gene: TRBV2
J gene: TRBJ2-7
CDR3 protein: CASKSGTEVYEQYF

V gene: TRBV7-9
J gene: TRBJ2-2
CDR3 protein: CASSLEMSTTGELFF

V gene: TRBV11-3
J gene: TRBJ2-5
CDR3 protein: CASSLGRGAPETQYF

V gene: TRBV11-2
J gene: TRBJ2-1
CDR3 protein: CASSLASGGGYEQFF

V gene: TRBV18
J gene: TRBJ2-7
CDR3 protein: CASSPDRDLLYF

V gene: TRBV15
J gene: TRBJ2-7
CDR3 protein: CATSRTSGAYEQYF

V gene: TRBV12-5
J gene: TRBJ2-7
CDR3 protein: CASALTAGLVYYEQYF

V gene: TRBV7-2
J gene: TRBJ2-7
CDR3 protein: CASSPWGGSSYGQYF

V gene: TRBV28
J gene: TRBJ1-4
CDR3 protein: CASRGGQGVGEKLFF

V gene: TRBV29-1
J gene: TRBJ2-3
CDR3 protein: CSVIQGATDTQYF

V gene: TRBV18
J gene: TRBJ1-1
CDR3 protein: CASSPSGVGTEAFF

V gene: TRBV28
J gene: TRBJ2-5
CDR3 protein: CASLTGGRPQETQYF

V gene: TRBV5-1
J gene: TRBJ2-1
CDR3 protein: CASSLFGTGFEQFF

V gene: TRBV18
J gene: TRBJ2-7
CDR3 protein: CASSPQNNYEQYF

V gene: TRBV6-1
J gene: TRBJ2-3
CDR3 protein: CASKGLSGRTDTQYF

V gene: TRBV10-2
J gene: TRBJ2-7
CDR3 protein: CASRTTGGTGDYEQYF

V gene: TRBV6-5
J gene: TRBJ1-1
CDR3 protein: CASSRKNTEAFF

V gene: TRBV9
J gene: TRBJ2-3
CDR3 protein: CASSPPGLSLTDTQYF

V gene: TRBV6-6
J gene: TRBJ2-4
CDR3 protein: CASRNGRGQAKNIQYF

V gene: TRBV19
J gene: TRBJ1-5
CDR3 protein: CASSIRGRASNQPQHF

V gene: TRBV6-6
J gene: TRBJ2-3
CDR3 protein: CASSYTDTNTQYF

V gene: TRBV27
J gene: TRBJ2-3
CDR3 protein: CASSLNTDTQYF

V gene: TRBV7-2
J gene: TRBJ2-1
CDR3 protein: CASSLALPGVDEQFF

V gene: TRBV28
J gene: TRBJ2-1
CDR3 protein: CASSLAVHEQFF

V gene: TRBV6-1
J gene: TRBJ1-5
CDR3 protein: CASSEGRESNQPQHF

V gene: TRBV19
J gene: TRBJ2-3
CDR3 protein: CASSPGHGTDTQYF

V gene: TRBV28
J gene: TRBJ1-1
CDR3 protein: CASRTGQVLTEAFF

V gene: TRBV27
J gene: TRBJ2-1
CDR3 protein: CASSMNGPYNEQFF

V gene: TRBV5-5
J gene: TRBJ2-5
CDR3 protein: CASSPRDARETQYF

V gene: TRBV7-2
J gene: TRBJ2-3
CDR3 protein: CASSPSTDTQYF

V gene: TRBV13
J gene: TRBJ2-5
CDR3 protein: CASSSGIQTQYF

V gene: TRBV7-2
J gene: TRBJ1-1
CDR3 protein: CASSLAPRGGRTEAFF

V gene: TRBV13
J gene: TRBJ2-7
CDR3 protein: CASSIRDSIYEQYF

V gene: TRBV19
J gene: TRBJ2-2
CDR3 protein: CASSGTGNTGELFF

V gene: TRBV19
J gene: TRBJ2-1
CDR3 protein: CASSIRGGHDNEQFF

V gene: TRBV11-2
J gene: TRBJ1-2
CDR3 protein: CASSLDHYGYTF

V gene: TRBV29-1
J gene: TRBJ1-1
CDR3 protein: CSVFVQGGTEAFF

V gene: TRBV4-2
J gene: TRBJ1-4
CDR3 protein: CASSHWDRGEPEKLFF

V gene: TRBV4-1
J gene: TRBJ1-4
CDR3 protein: CASSQERDTTEKLFF

V gene: TRBV7-9
J gene: TRBJ2-5
CDR3 protein: CASSLAAGRETQYF